One sample yielded the 22 T cell receptor beta chains listed below, sequenced in a study of CD8 T cells in Susac syndrome. RNA amounts of about 0.45 to 1 ug underwent reverse transcription with random hexamers. TCRdb reanalysed the immunoSEQ multiplex PCR reads using MiXCR and keeps one entry per CDR3 protein. Among 100,000 to 150,000 distinct CDR3 sequences listed, around 94% were seen once. The sequencing sample was made of CD8+ T cells from PBMCs. The receptors were sampled from a human donor with Susac syndrome.

The chain uses TRBV4-1 and TRBJ2-3; D is unclear. Trimming took off 0 bases at V and 4 bases at J, with 8 bases between the two ends. The CDR3 loop spans 14 amino acids. In germline, CDR1 is MGHRA, CDR2 YSYEKL. The CDR3 loop reads CASSQERAADTQYF. The CDR3 nucleotides read TGCGCCAGCAGCCAAGAAAGGGCAGCAGATACGCAGTATTTT.

The chain links TRBV2 to TRBJ1-2; 10 positions agree with TRBD1. The V segment lost 2 bases and the J segment 8 bases; nucleotides outside the gene matches: 5. The CDR3 loop spans 14 amino acids. Germline CDR1 SNHLY, CDR2 FYNNEI. CDR3 region: CASSEWGQGKGYTF. The CDR3 DNA sequence: TGTGCCAGCAGTGAATGGGGACAGGGGAAAGGCTACACCTTC.

The gene calls are TRBV12-3 or TRBV12-4 and TRBJ1-6; 7 bases line up with TRBD1. V lost 5 bases, J lost 9 bases, and 7 bases stayed unmatched. The length of the CDR3 is 14 residues. The CDR3 region has the DNA TGTGCCAGCAGTAGAACAGGGGTCGCTTCACCCCTCCACTTT. Its protein is CASSRTGVASPLHF.

About this clonotype itself: Sequence at one end of the junction differs from germline and may be a read error. The gene calls are TRBV4-1 and TRBJ2-7; a weak D match, TRBD2 (6 bases). This CDR3 contains 15 residues. Germline assignment: CDR1 MGHRA and CDR2 YSYEKL. Here the CDR3 DNA reads TGCGCCAGCAGACAAGGGGCTAGGGGACTCTACGAGCAGTACTTC. Translated, it gives CASRQGARGLYEQYF.

The chain has TRBV27 and TRBJ1-2; D is unclear. The CDR3 loop spans 14 amino acids. V was clipped by 5 bases and J by 2 bases, with 12 bases between them. The germline V gene encodes CDR1 MNHEY and CDR2 SMNVEV (reference sequence). CDR3 DNA: TGTGCCAGCAGTCCAGGCAGGCTAAACTATGGCTACACCTTC. It encodes CASSPGRLNYGYTF.

V gene TRBV7-9 combines with J gene TRBJ2-1, with 9 bases lining up with TRBD2. J was trimmed by 4 bases and V by 5 bases; bases with no gene match: 12. Per the germline V gene, CDR1 is SEHNR and CDR2 is FQNEAQ (reference sequence). The CDR3 sequence is 17 residues long. The CDR3 reads CASSHRLAVSLYNEQFF. CDR3 nucleotides: TGTGCCAGCAGCCACCGACTAGCGGTTTCCTTGTACAATGAGCAGTTCTTC.

The chain couples TRBV7-9 to TRBJ2-7, with D perhaps TRBD2 (6 bases). This CDR3 has 13 residues. V was pared by 5 bases and J by 3 bases, with 11 bases between. The germline V gene has CDR1 SEHNR and CDR2 FQNEAQ (reference sequence). The DNA for the CDR3 is TGTGCCAGCAGCGCTGTGGGGGGCTACGAGCAGTACTTC. Amino acids: CASSAVGGYEQYF.

The rearrangement joins TRBV9 to TRBJ2-7; possibly TRBD2 for D (5 bases). The CDR3 has 14 amino acids. The V end lost 0 bases, the J end lost 2 bases, and 9 bases lay between the germline ends. Germline CDR1 and CDR2: SGDLS and YYNGEE. The CDR3 region is CASSVGGFTYEQYF. The CDR3 bases are TGTGCCAGCAGCGTAGGAGGGTTCACCTACGAGCAGTACTTC.

The chain recombines TRBV7-2 with TRBJ2-2; 8 bases align to TRBD2. The junction had 4 bases not matched to a gene; V was cut back by 4 bases and J by 6 bases. Looked up from germline, CDR1 is SGHTA and CDR2 is FQGNSA. The CDR3 sequence is 14 residues long. This chain's CDR3 is CASSSGLAPGELFF. CDR3 DNA: TGTGCCAGCAGCTCCGGACTAGCACCCGGGGAGCTGTTTTTT.

The rearrangement joins TRBV27 to TRBJ1-3; D remains unclear. In germline, CDR1 is MNHEY, CDR2 SMNVEV (reference sequence). V gave up 11 bases and J gave up 3 bases, with 20 bases separating them. The CDR3 extends over 15 amino acids. The CDR3 sequence: CAAEQLRQDGNTIYF. DNA of the CDR3: TGTGCCGCTGAACAACTCAGGCAGGATGGAAACACCATATATTTT.

The chain recombines TRBV12-5 with TRBJ1-5; TRBD1 matches at 7 bases. This CDR3 contains 15 residues. CDR1 and CDR2 from the germline V gene are LGHNT and FRNRAP. Germline trimming cut 1 base from V and 7 bases from J; bases unmatched to any gene: 7. CDR3 sequence reads: CASGLATDRVQPQHF. CDR3 sequence (DNA): TGTGCTAGTGGTTTGGCCACCGACAGGGTACAGCCCCAGCATTTT.

The chain combines TRBV4-1 with TRBJ2-2; 7 bases are shared with TRBD2. CDR1 and CDR2 from the germline V gene are MGHRA and YSYEKL. The CDR3 loop spans 15 amino acids. V was clipped by 0 bases and J by 5 bases; unmatched bases: 3. The CDR3 DNA is TGCGCCAGCAGCCAAGATTACGGGGGGACCGGGGAGCTGTTTTTT. It yields the protein CASSQDYGGTGELFF.

This sequence joins TRBV4-2 and TRBJ2-5; D is uncertain. V lost 1 base and J 5 bases, leaving 8 bases between the germline ends. CDR3 length equals 13 residues. Germline lookup yields CDR1 LGHNA and CDR2 YNFKEQ. The CDR3 region has the DNA TGTGCCAGCAGCCAAGCCCTGTGGGAGACCCAGTACTTC. Amino acids: CASSQALWETQYF.

V is TRBV7-2 and J is TRBJ2-1; 10 bases fit TRBD2. Germline loops: CDR1 SGHTA, CDR2 FQGNSA. The CDR3 covers 18 residues. The V gene end was trimmed by 2 bases and the J gene end by 0 bases; junction bases not matched to a gene: 7. CDR3 sequence (DNA): TGTGCCAGCAGCTTACTAGCGGGAGCTTATAGCTCCTACAATGAGCAGTTCTTC. Translation gives CASSLLAGAYSSYNEQFF. Full variable domain (outside the CDR3, taken from reference TRBV7-2 and TRBJ2-1): GAGVSQSPSNKVTEKGKDVELRCDPISGHTALYWYRQSLGQGLEFLIYFQGNSAPDKSGLPSDRFSAERTGGSVSTLTIQRTQQEDSAVYLCASSLLAGAYSSYNEQFFGPGTRLTVL.

This clonotype has just one count. CDR3 nucleotide sequence: TGTGCCAGCAGTCCCGGGGGGATGGGCAATCAGCCCCAGCATTTT. It translates to CASSPGGMGNQPQHF. The chain recombines TRBV27 with TRBJ1-5; TRBD1 might be the D (5 bases). Trimming pared 5 bases from V and 2 bases from J, leaving 13 bases between. CDR3 size: 15 residues. Germline lookup yields CDR1 MNHEY and CDR2 SMNVEV (reference sequence).

The CDR3 bases are TGTGCCAGTAGTATCCCTCGAACCCCACTTCAGCCCCAGCATTTT. Residues: CASSIPRTPLQPQHF. The J gene is TRBJ1-5, the V gene TRBV19, with no clear D. Trimming cost V 3 bases and J 6 bases, with 15 bases left between them. Germline-derived CDR1 and CDR2 are LNHDA and SQIVND (reference sequence). The CDR3 is 15 residues long.

In nucleotides, the CDR3 is TGTGCCAGCACCCCGGGGGGGAGGGTCTCCGAGCAGTACTTC. It yields the protein CASTPGGRVSEQYF. The genes are TRBV27 and TRBJ2-7; 8 bases match TRBD2. The ends lost 7 bases at V and 6 bases at J; junction bases unmatched: 11. The CDR3 covers 14 residues. Germline V gives CDR1 MNHEY, CDR2 SMNVEV (reference sequence).

The chain recombines TRBV28 with TRBJ1-5, with D possibly being TRBD1 (5 bases). CDR1 MDHEN and CDR2 SYDVKM come from the germline V gene. Trimming removed 3 bases at V and 0 bases at J, with 12 bases between. This CDR3 contains 16 residues. CDR3 sequence reads: CASSFSGPYSNQPQHF. CDR3 sequence (DNA): TGTGCCAGCAGTTTTTCGGGGCCATATAGCAATCAGCCCCAGCATTTT.

This clonotype showed up just once. The gene calls are TRBV5-1 and TRBJ1-2, with 10 bases lining up with TRBD1. Germline CDR1 reads SGHRS; CDR2 reads YFSETQ. This CDR3 is 14 amino acids long. The junction had 5 bases not matched to a gene; V was cut back by 3 bases and J by 6 bases. CDR3 protein: CASSSGQGLNGYTF. The CDR3, as DNA: TGCGCCAGCAGCTCGGGACAGGGGTTAAATGGCTACACCTTC.

The chain couples TRBV5-4 to TRBJ2-7; D is perhaps TRBD1 (5 bases). The CDR3 runs to 14 residues. Trimming shortened V by 0 bases and J by 4 bases, and 11 bases separated the two germline ends. Germline assignment: CDR1 SGHNT and CDR2 YYREEE (reference sequence). The CDR3 spells CASSLAPGRYEQYF. For the CDR3, the DNA is TGTGCCAGCAGCTTGGCCCCAGGGCGGTACGAGCAGTACTTC.

The chain is built from TRBV18 and TRBJ2-1; 8 nucleotides align to TRBD2. The CDR3 is 16 residues long. CDR1 KGHSH and CDR2 LQKENI come from the germline V gene. Germline trimming cut 0 bases from V and 5 bases from J; bases unmatched to any gene: 6. The CDR3 DNA follows: TGTGCCAGCTCACCACCGGGGCGGGGGGTGAACAATGAGCAGTTCTTC. Translated: CASSPPGRGVNNEQFF.

V gene TRBV6-5 combines with J gene TRBJ1-2; no clear D. CDR1 and CDR2 (germline): MNHEY, SVGAGI. Trimming pared 5 bases from V and 6 bases from J, leaving 19 bases between. The CDR3 spans 15 residues. CDR3 sequence (DNA): TGTGCCAGCAGTCCCCCTATGGATACAGCGAATGGCTACACCTTC. It codes for CASSPPMDTANGYTF.